The sequence of this TCR beta chain was determined in a study of cytomegalovirus exposure and HLA in healthy donors. The study's findings and limits: A later look showed TCR association rates differing by HLA locus, highest for DRB1 and lowest for HLA-C. Data from an earlier analysis indicated that most TCR beta V segments were productive either about 87% or about 30% of the time.

The PCR used 60 Vbeta and 13 Jbeta primers. Per the original methods: Around 12 million of tens of millions of unique TCR beta chains were shared, per a later count. TCRdb keeps only in-frame clones here, not all; method: immunoSEQ multiplex PCR. V and J calls and clone size come straight from that table; D and trimming were deduced from the DNA. The repertoire holds hundreds of thousands of clones, with around 89% as singletons. V lost 5 bases, J lost 3 bases, and 11 bases stayed unmatched. The CDR3 length is 17 residues. CDR1 and CDR2 from the germline V gene are ENHRY and SYGVKD. This clone was observed a single time. Antigen specificity is unknown. Healthy people donating bone marrow made up the donors.

Sequencing was done on a sample of PBMCs. The rearrangement links TRBV10-3 to TRBJ2-3, with 10 nucleotides matching TRBD1. This clonotype was obtained from a young woman in good health and CMV-seronegative. CDR3 loop: CAISPGQGLPSTDTQYF. The CDR3, as DNA: TGTGCCATCAGTCCGGGACAGGGGCTCCCATCAACAGATACGCAGTATTTT.